This T cell receptor (beta chain) was profiled in a study of blood T cells in healthy people across ages. This clonotype was found once. Its specificity is unknown. PCR was performed a second time for roughly 7 to 11 cycles using a sample-barcoded 5' primer and a J-beta primer mix. Every sample gave at least 2.5 million paired-end reads containing CDR3. TCRdb ran MiXCR on the 5' RACE reads and lists one entry per CDR3 protein. The data show about 640,000 distinct CDR3 sequences, under 70% seen once. Study results and caveats: Per-million-T-cell TCR beta diversity fell roughly linearly with age. Possibly, changes in expanded clonotypes were confounded because donor CMV status was unknown.

Germline CDR1 and CDR2: SGHTA and FQGNSA. The CDR3 extends over 15 amino acids. The sample consisted of blood. The clonotype originates from a man aged 55 to 70 in good health. This chain joins TRBV7-2 and TRBJ2-1; 7 bases map to TRBD2. The assigned J gene may be wrong: the sequence end matches TRBJ2-7 better. The CDR3, as DNA: TGTGCCAGCAGCTTGGGGGGGGTCTCCTACAATGAGCAGTACTTC. It codes for CASSLGGVSYNEQYF.